This T cell receptor beta chain was observed in a study of T cell responses to AZD1222 COVID-19 vaccine. Some clones are missing from TCRdb's copy, which holds only in-frame ones; the method was immunoSEQ multiplex PCR. The sample carries roughly 170,000 clones, roughly 94% recorded once. Trimming removed 5 bases from V and 8 bases from J, with 12 bases in between. This CDR3 region has 12 residues. The V gene's germline CDR1 is SGHAT and CDR2 FQDESV (reference sequence). This specimen consisted of peripheral blood, obtained 28 days after the second AZD1222 dose. The receptor's source is an adult who received the AZD1222 COVID-19 vaccine. The gene calls are TRBV11-1 and TRBJ1-1; a possible D gene is TRBD1 (5 bases). CDR3 sequence: CASSPDSLEAFF. The CDR3 coding sequence is TGTGCCAGCAGCCCAGACAGCCTAGAAGCTTTCTTT. Full variable domain (rest looked up from reference TRBV11-1 and TRBJ1-1): EAEVAQSPRYKITEKSQAVAFWCDPISGHATLYWYRQILGQGPELLVQFQDESVVDDSQLPKDRFSAERLKGVDSTLKIQPAELGDSAMYLCASSPDSLEAFFGQGTRLTVV.